The entry that follows covers one T cell receptor beta chain sequence. What it binds is unknown. V was trimmed by 3 bases and J by 4 bases, leaving 7 bases between them. The length of the CDR3 is 12 residues. Germline values: CDR1 SGHVS, CDR2 FQNEAQ. Data came from immunoSEQ multiplex PCR; TCRdb stores just in-frame clones and leaves some out. The sample holds 25,000 or so clones, roughly nine tenths seen once. The sample belongs to a study of graft-versus-host responses after intestinal transplantation. Study information: Recipients got multivisceral, liver-intestinal, or isolated intestinal transplants.

General study points: Investigators detected GvH clones in recipient marrow, with some emerging earlier in ileum or blood. Circulating GvH clones peaking coincided with falling HvG clones soon after transplant.

Sequenced material: PBMCs, taken 38 to 40 days after intestinal transplant. The receptor was derived from a human patient who received an intestinal transplant, so some T cells may come from the graft donor. The V and J genes are TRBV7-8 and TRBJ2-7; maybe TRBD1 (5 bases). The CDR3 coding sequence is TGTGCCAGCAGCTTTGACAGTTACGAGCAGTACTTC. Translation gives CASSFDSYEQYF.